This TCR beta chain was profiled in a study of T cells in localized non-small cell lung cancer. The length of the CDR3 is 15 residues. Per the germline V gene, CDR1 is SNHLY and CDR2 is FYNNEI. V was clipped by 9 bases and J by 2 bases, with 16 bases between them. TCRdb keeps only in-frame clones here, not all; method: immunoSEQ multiplex PCR. The profile shows roughly 15,000 clones, approximately 89% of them singletons. This clonotype was sampled from a woman aged 40 to 75 with stage I lung adenocarcinoma. The chain employs TRBV2 and TRBJ2-2, with D possibly matching TRBD2 (5 bases). Source: peripheral blood, taken before any cancer treatment. The DNA of the CDR3 is TGTGCCAGTCTGGGGAGCGGACGTAACACCGGGGAGCTGTTTTTT. Translating gives CASLGSGRNTGELFF.